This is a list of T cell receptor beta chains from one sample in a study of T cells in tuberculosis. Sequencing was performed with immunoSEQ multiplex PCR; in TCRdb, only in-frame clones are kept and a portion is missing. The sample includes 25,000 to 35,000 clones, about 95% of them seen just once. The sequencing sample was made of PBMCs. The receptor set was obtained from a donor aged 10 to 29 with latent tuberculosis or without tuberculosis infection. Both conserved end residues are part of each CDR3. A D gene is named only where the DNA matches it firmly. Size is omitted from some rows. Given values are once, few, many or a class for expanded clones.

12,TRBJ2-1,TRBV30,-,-,CAWTSFRNEQFF,TGTGCCTGGACCTCGTTTCGCAATGAGCAGTTCTTC
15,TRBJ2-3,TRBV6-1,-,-,CASSEALTSTDTQYF,TGTGCCAGCAGTGAAGCTCTCACTAGCACAGATACGCAGTATTTT
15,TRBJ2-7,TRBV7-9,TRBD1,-,CASSLGQGATYEQYF,TGTGCCAGCAGCTTAGGTCAGGGGGCTACCTACGAGCAGTACTTC
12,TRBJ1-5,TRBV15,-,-,CATSRDKRPQHF,TGTGCCACCAGCAGAGATAAGAGGCCCCAGCATTTT
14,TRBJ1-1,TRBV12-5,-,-,CASGPQGANTEAFF,TGTGCTAGTGGGCCTCAAGGGGCTAACACTGAAGCTTTCTTT
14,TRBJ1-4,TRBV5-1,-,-,CASSLTPSGEKLFF,TGCGCCAGCAGCTTGACACCATCAGGGGAAAAACTGTTTTTT
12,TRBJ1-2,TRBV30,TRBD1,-,CAWGGQPYGYTF,TGTGCCTGGGGGGGACAGCCTTATGGCTACACCTTC
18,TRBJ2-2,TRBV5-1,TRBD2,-,CASSLEVSGGTNTGELFF,TGCGCCAGCAGCTTGGAGGTTAGCGGGGGGACTAACACCGGGGAGCTGTTTTTT
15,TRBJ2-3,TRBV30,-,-,CAWSDQNLGTDTQYF,TGTGCCTGGAGTGACCAGAACCTGGGCACAGATACGCAGTATTTT
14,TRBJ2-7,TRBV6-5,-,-,CASKRGGATYEQYF,TGTGCCAGCAAACGGGGCGGGGCTACCTACGAGCAGTACTTC
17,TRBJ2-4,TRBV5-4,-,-,CASSRQTNRLAKNIQYF,TGTGCCAGCAGCCGACAGACAAACAGGCTAGCCAAAAACATTCAGTACTTC
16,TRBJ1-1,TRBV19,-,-,CASSPRGSRMNTEAFF,TGTGCCAGTAGTCCCCGGGGGTCTCGTATGAACACTGAAGCTTTCTTT
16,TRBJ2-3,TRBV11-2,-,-,CASIPGLDSRTDTQYF,TGTGCCAGCATCCCGGGCTTGGACAGCCGCACAGATACGCAGTATTTT
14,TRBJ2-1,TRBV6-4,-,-,CASSDSTSSGEQFF,TGTGCCAGCAGTGACTCTACTAGCTCTGGTGAGCAGTTCTTC
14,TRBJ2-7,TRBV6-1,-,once,CASSEPGGGSEQYF,TGTGCCAGCAGTGAACCAGGCGGCGGGTCCGAGCAGTACTTC
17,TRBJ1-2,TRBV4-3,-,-,CASSQGTGRRSIYGYTF,TGCGCCAGCAGCCAAGGAACAGGGAGAAGGAGTATCTATGGCTACACCTTC
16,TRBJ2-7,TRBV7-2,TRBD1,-,CASSLQGGGSSYEQYF,TGTGCCAGCAGCCTACAGGGGGGCGGTAGCTCCTACGAGCAGTACTTC
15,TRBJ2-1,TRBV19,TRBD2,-,CASSETSGGAVEQFF,TGTGCCAGTAGTGAGACTAGCGGGGGGGCTGTTGAGCAGTTCTTC
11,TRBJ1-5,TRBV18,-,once,CASSPGLPQHF,TGTGCCAGCTCACCAGGGCTGCCCCAGCATTTT
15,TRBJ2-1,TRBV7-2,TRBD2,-,CASSLYSTSGVEQFF,TGTGCCAGCAGCTTATACTCGACTAGCGGGGTTGAGCAGTTCTTC
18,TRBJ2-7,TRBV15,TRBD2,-,CATSRDQVGLAGSDEQYF,TGTGCCACCAGCAGAGACCAGGTAGGACTAGCGGGAAGCGACGAGCAGTACTTC
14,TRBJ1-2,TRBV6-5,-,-,CASSYTGGGGGYTF,TGTGCCAGCAGTTACACCGGGGGAGGGGGTGGCTACACCTTC
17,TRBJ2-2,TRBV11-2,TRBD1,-,CASSILAGGLNTGELFF,TGTGCCAGCAGCATACTTGCAGGGGGCCTGAACACCGGGGAGCTGTTTTTT
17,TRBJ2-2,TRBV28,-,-,CASSQTPPAVNTGELFF,TGTGCCAGCAGCCAAACCCCGCCCGCGGTGAACACCGGGGAGCTGTTTTTT
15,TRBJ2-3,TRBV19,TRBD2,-,CASSLGWTSINTQYF,TGTGCCAGTAGCCTTGGTTGGACTAGCATAAATACGCAGTATTTT
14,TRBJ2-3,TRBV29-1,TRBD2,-,CSVDRLATTDTQYF,TGCAGCGTGGACCGACTAGCGACTACAGATACGCAGTATTTT
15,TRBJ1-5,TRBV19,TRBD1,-,CASSTTGGGRQPQHF,TGTGCCAGTAGTACGACAGGGGGAGGTCGTCAGCCCCAGCATTTT
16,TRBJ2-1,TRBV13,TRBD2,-,CASSLGLAETYNEQFF,TGTGCCAGCAGCTTGGGACTAGCGGAAACTTACAATGAGCAGTTCTTC
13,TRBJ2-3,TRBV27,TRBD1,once,CATRTGDTDTQYF,TGTGCCACCCGGACAGGGGACACAGATACGCAGTATTTT
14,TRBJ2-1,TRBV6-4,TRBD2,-,CASSHPGLAGEQFF,TGTGCCAGCAGCCATCCGGGACTAGCGGGGGAGCAGTTCTTC
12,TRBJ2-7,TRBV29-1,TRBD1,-,CSVGDSSYEQYF,TGCAGCGTTGGGGACAGCTCCTACGAGCAGTACTTC
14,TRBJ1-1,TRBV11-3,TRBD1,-,CASSTGTGGTEAFF,TGTGCCAGCAGCACCGGGACAGGGGGCACTGAAGCTTTCTTT
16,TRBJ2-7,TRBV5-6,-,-,CASSLAQAPISYEQYF,TGTGCCAGCAGCTTGGCCCAGGCCCCCATTTCCTACGAGCAGTACTTC
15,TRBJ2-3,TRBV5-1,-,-,CASSLSGASTDTQYF,TGCGCCAGCAGCTTGAGCGGTGCTAGCACAGATACGCAGTATTTT
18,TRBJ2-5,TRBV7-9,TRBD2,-,CASSLLGLAGDNQETQYF,TGTGCCAGCAGCTTACTAGGACTAGCGGGGGACAACCAAGAGACCCAGTACTTC
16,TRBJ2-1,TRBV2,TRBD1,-,CASSGPGTGGYNEQFF,TGTGCCAGCAGTGGACCCGGGACAGGGGGCTACAATGAGCAGTTCTTC
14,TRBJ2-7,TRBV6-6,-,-,CASSYSGAQGGQYF,TGTGCCAGCAGTTACTCGGGGGCCCAGGGTGGGCAGTACTTC
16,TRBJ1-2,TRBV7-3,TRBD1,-,CASSLIAGGAAPGYTF,TGTGCCAGCAGCTTAATAGCAGGGGGCGCGGCCCCCGGCTACACCTTC
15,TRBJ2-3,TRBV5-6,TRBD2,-,CASSFGTGGQNTQYF,TGTGCCAGCAGCTTTGGGACGGGGGGGCAAAATACGCAGTATTTT
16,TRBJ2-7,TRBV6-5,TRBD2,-,CASSYSVAGGIYEQYF,TGTGCCAGCAGTTACTCAGTTGCGGGGGGTATCTACGAGCAGTACTTC
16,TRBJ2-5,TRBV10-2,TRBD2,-,CASSELAGGPGETQYF,TGCGCCAGCAGTGAGTTAGCGGGGGGGCCCGGGGAGACCCAGTACTTC
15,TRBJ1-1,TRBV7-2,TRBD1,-,CASSLEQGAGTEAFF,TGTGCCAGCAGCTTAGAGCAGGGGGCAGGCACTGAAGCTTTCTTT
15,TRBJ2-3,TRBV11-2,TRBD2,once,CASSFSGSVTDTQYF,TGTGCCAGCAGCTTTAGCGGGAGTGTTACAGATACGCAGTATTTT
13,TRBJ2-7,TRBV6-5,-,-,CATRRAGPYEQYF,TGTGCCACCCGCCGGGCAGGGCCCTACGAGCAGTACTTC
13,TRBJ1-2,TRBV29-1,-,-,CSVPRGLSYGYTF,TGCAGCGTCCCTAGGGGATTAAGCTATGGCTACACCTTC
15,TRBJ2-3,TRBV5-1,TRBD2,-,CASSSGASGQDTQYF,TGCGCCAGCAGCTCTGGGGCTAGCGGGCAAGATACGCAGTATTTT
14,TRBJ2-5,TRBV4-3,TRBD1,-,CASSADRGRETQYF,TGCGCCAGCAGCGCGGACAGGGGGCGGGAGACCCAGTACTTC